This T cell receptor (beta chain) comes out of a study of cytomegalovirus exposure and HLA in healthy donors. Whole-study results and caveats: Analysis was performed later, and it showed HLA-associated TCR beta chains to be more clonally expanded than equally common others. As a later analysis revealed, the rate of TCR association differed by HLA locus, with DRB1 most and HLA-C fewest. A prior analysis recorded that most TCR beta V segments were productive about 90% or about 30% of the time. When the data were analyzed later, several of the most significant clusters appeared to be linked to common viral pathogens.

About this clone itself: Its matching antigen is unknown.

With 60 Vbeta and 13 Jbeta primers, the PCR was carried out. Data came from immunoSEQ multiplex PCR; TCRdb stores just in-frame clones and leaves some out. Of 120,000 or so clones listed, roughly 80% are singletons. Trimming pared 7 bases from V and 2 bases from J, leaving 6 bases between. The CDR3 extends over 11 amino acids. Germline CDR1 WNHNN, CDR2 SYGVQD (reference sequence). The clonotype comes from a woman in her 40s in good health and CMV-seropositive. The specimen was PBMCs. This chain uses TRBV10-1 with TRBJ2-7; D is ambiguous. The CDR3 coding sequence is TGCGCCAGCAACAAAGCCTACGAGCAGTACTTC. Translation gives CASNKAYEQYF.